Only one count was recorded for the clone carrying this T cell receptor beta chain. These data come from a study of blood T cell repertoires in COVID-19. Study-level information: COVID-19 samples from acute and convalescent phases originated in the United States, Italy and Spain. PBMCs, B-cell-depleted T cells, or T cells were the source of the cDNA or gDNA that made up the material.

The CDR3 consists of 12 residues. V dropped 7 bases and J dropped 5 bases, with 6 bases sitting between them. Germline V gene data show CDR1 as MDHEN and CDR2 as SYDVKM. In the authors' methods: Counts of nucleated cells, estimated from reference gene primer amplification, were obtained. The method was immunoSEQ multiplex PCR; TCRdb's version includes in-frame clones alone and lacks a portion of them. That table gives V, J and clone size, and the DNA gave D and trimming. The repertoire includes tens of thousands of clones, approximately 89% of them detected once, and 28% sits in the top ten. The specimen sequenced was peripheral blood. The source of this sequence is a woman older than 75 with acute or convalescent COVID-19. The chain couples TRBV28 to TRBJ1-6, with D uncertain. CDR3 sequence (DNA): TGTGCCAGCAACATTAATAATTCACCCCTCCACTTT. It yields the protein CASNINNSPLHF.